A single sample gave rise to the 19 T cell receptor beta chains below, sequenced in a study of blood T cell repertoires in COVID-19. Sequencing was performed with immunoSEQ multiplex PCR; in TCRdb, only in-frame clones are kept and a portion is missing. Here the sample spans 400,000 to 450,000 clones, approximately 90% being singletons. Sequencing input: peripheral blood. These receptors all stem from a young man with COVID-19, enrolled during active disease.

The CDR3: CASSLTGEGGYTF. As DNA, the CDR3 is TGTGCCAGCAGTCTGACAGGGGAAGGGGGCTACACCTTC. The V call is TRBV5-5, the J call TRBJ1-2; TRBD1 agrees at 8 bases. Germline trimming cut 5 bases from V and 8 bases from J; bases unmatched to any gene: 8. The CDR3 contains 13 residues. In germline, CDR1 is SGHKS, CDR2 YYEKEE (reference sequence).

V gene TRBV2 combines with J gene TRBJ2-4; 7 bases agree with TRBD2. Looked up from germline, CDR1 is SNHLY and CDR2 is FYNNEI. The V segment lost 3 bases and the J segment 0 bases; nucleotides outside the gene matches: 8. The CDR3 has 17 residues. The CDR3 protein is CASSDGLGGGAKNIQYF. The CDR3 nucleotides are TGTGCCAGCAGTGATGGGCTGGGCGGGGGAGCCAAAAACATTCAGTACTTC.

The gene calls are TRBV5-1 and TRBJ2-1; tentative D call: TRBD2 (5 bases). Looked up from germline, CDR1 is SGHRS and CDR2 is YFSETQ. This CDR3 is 14 amino acids long. Trimming cost V 4 bases and J 4 bases, with 12 bases left between them. The chain's CDR3 is CASSVGEVYNEQFF. DNA for the CDR3: TGCGCCAGCAGCGTGGGAGAGGTGTACAATGAGCAGTTCTTC.

This clone was counted between two and nine times. This sequence joins TRBV7-2 and TRBJ2-1; D unclear. Germline V lookup: CDR1 SGHTA, CDR2 FQGNSA. V was trimmed by 2 bases and J by 9 bases, leaving 14 bases between them. The CDR3 spans 14 residues. The CDR3, as DNA: TGTGCCAGCAGCTTACTGTCCGCATCGGGTGAGCAGTTCTTC. Its protein product is CASSLLSASGEQFF. Drawing the rest from reference TRBV7-2 and TRBJ2-1, the complete variable domain is GAGVSQSPSNKVTEKGKDVELRCDPISGHTALYWYRQSLGQGLEFLIYFQGNSAPDKSGLPSDRFSAERTGGSVSTLTIQRTQQEDSAVYLCASSLLSASGEQFFGPGTRLTVL.

The chain recombines TRBV3-1 (or the pseudogene TRBV3-2) with TRBJ1-1; D is uncertain. The CDR3 sequence is 13 residues long. Germline V gene sequence: CDR1 LGHDT, CDR2 YNNKEL (reference sequence). Deletions cut 0 bases from V and 5 bases from J, with 7 bases between. CDR3 protein: CASSQDARTEAFF. In DNA form, the CDR3 reads TGTGCCAGCAGCCAAGATGCCAGGACTGAAGCTTTCTTT.

The rearrangement links TRBV2 to TRBJ2-5; the D gene is possibly TRBD2 (6 bases). This CDR3 region has 15 residues. The germline CDR1 and CDR2 sequences are SNHLY and FYNNEI. Deletions cut 7 bases from V and 4 bases from J, with 19 bases between. The chain's CDR3 is CASTLTRMTGETQYF. The CDR3 DNA reads TGTGCCAGCACCCTGACTAGAATGACGGGAGAGACCCAGTACTTC.

The rearrangement links TRBV2 to TRBJ2-3, with 7 bases that match TRBD2. Trimming took 6 bases from V and 5 from J; bases not matched to a gene: 11. Germline V CDR1 and CDR2: SNHLY, FYNNEI. The CDR3 runs to 15 residues. Here the CDR3 DNA reads TGTGCCAGCAGGGAATTAGCGGGCCGGGGAGATACGCAGTATTTT. It translates to CASRELAGRGDTQYF.

This chain uses TRBV10-2 with TRBJ2-2; TRBD2 is a possible D gene (5 bases). In germline, CDR1 is WSHSY, CDR2 SAAADI. The CDR3 has 13 amino acids. V lost 7 bases and J lost 5, with 11 bases in between. The CDR3 sequence is CASTSGLTGELFF. The CDR3 nucleotides read TGCGCCAGCACCAGCGGTTTAACCGGGGAGCTGTTTTTT.

Regarding this clone: One end of the junction is discordant with germline, which a read error may explain. The rearrangement links TRBV6-7 to TRBJ2-1, with D unclear. TRBV6-7 is given ORF status, its function remaining uncertain. This CDR3 is 13 amino acids long. The CDR3 sequence: CASSYFSRCGKLF. The CDR3 nucleotides are TGTGCCAGCAGTTACTTTTCGAGGTGTGGTAAGCTCTTC.

The chain has TRBV5-4 and TRBJ2-2; TRBD2 matches 14 bases. Germline loops: CDR1 SGHNT, CDR2 YYREEE (reference sequence). Trimming cost V 4 bases and J 7 bases; bases outside gene matches: 12. This CDR3 spans 18 amino acids. The CDR3: CASSPSGTSGRGYGELFF. CDR3 sequence (DNA): TGTGCCAGCAGCCCATCCGGGACTAGCGGGAGAGGTTACGGGGAGCTGTTTTTT.

The chain is built from TRBV5-1 and TRBJ2-2, with D perhaps TRBD1 (6 bases). The V and J ends lost 4 bases and 3 bases respectively, with 13 bases between them. Germline-derived CDR1 and CDR2 are SGHRS and YFSETQ. The CDR3 runs to 15 residues. CDR3 nucleotides: TGCGCCAGCAGCCAAACAGGGTCCCACACCGGGGAGCTGTTTTTT. Its translation is CASSQTGSHTGELFF.

J is TRBJ2-4 and V is TRBV19; 8 bases agree with TRBD1. Germline CDR1 reads LNHDA; CDR2 reads SQIVND (reference sequence). After removal of 7 bases from V and 0 bases from J, the junction contained 5 bases not matched to a gene. CDR3 length: 15 amino acids. The CDR3 DNA sequence: TGTGCCAGTAACGACAGGGGTGTAGCCAAAAACATTCAGTACTTC. Protein product: CASNDRGVAKNIQYF. Full variable domain (outside the CDR3, taken from reference TRBV19 and TRBJ2-4): DGGITQSPKYLFRKEGQNVTLSCEQNLNHDAMYWYRQDPGQGLRLIYYSQIVNDFQKGDIAEGYSVSREKKESFPLTVTSAQKNPTAFYLCASNDRGVAKNIQYFGAGTRLSVL.

The chain links TRBV9 to TRBJ2-7; TRBD2 is a possible D gene (6 bases). Per germline, CDR1 SGDLS and CDR2 YYNGEE. Deletions cut 4 bases from V and 8 bases from J, with 10 bases between. The CDR3 is 11 amino acids. The CDR3 region has the DNA TGTGCCAGCAGCACCCGGGGGAAGCAGTACTTC. This translates into CASSTRGKQYF. The variable domain in full, completed from reference TRBV9 and TRBJ2-7, reads DSGVTQTPKHLITATGQRVTLRCSPRSGDLSVYWYQQSLDQGLQFLIQYYNGEERAKGNILERFSAQQFPDLHSELNLSSLELGDSALYFCASSTRGKQYFGPGTRLTVT.

V and J are TRBV18 and TRBJ1-2, with a tentative D call TRBD1 (5 bases). The CDR3 is 16 residues long. CDR1 is KGHSH, CDR2 LQKENI, per germline. Trimming took 6 bases from V and 4 from J, leaving 21 bases between them. This chain's CDR3 is CASSSKGKGRIYGYTF. CDR3 DNA: TGTGCCAGCTCGTCCAAGGGTAAGGGGCGAATCTATGGCTACACCTTC.

The V call is TRBV5-4, the J call TRBJ2-3; maybe TRBD2 (6 bases). The CDR3 is made up of 18 amino acids. Germline V gives CDR1 SGHNT, CDR2 YYREEE (reference sequence). V dropped 4 bases and J dropped 7 bases, with 28 bases sitting between them. CDR3 sequence: CASSLGNSIGTLKNTQYF. CDR3 DNA: TGTGCCAGCAGCCTGGGTAACTCCATCGGGACTCTAAAAAATACGCAGTATTTT.

The gene calls are TRBV7-9 and TRBJ2-1, with TRBD2 as a possible D gene (5 bases). This CDR3 comprises 14 residues. Germline-derived CDR1 and CDR2 are SEHNR and FQNEAQ (reference sequence). V lost 5 bases to trimming and J lost 5 bases, with 13 bases between them. The CDR3 sequence is CASSALEGDNEQFF. CDR3 coding DNA: TGTGCCAGCAGCGCCCTTGAGGGCGACAATGAGCAGTTCTTC.

This rearrangement joins TRBV5-1 to TRBJ2-3, with a tentative D call TRBD1 (6 bases). This CDR3 has 14 residues. Trimming stripped 4 bases from V and 4 bases from J, with 13 bases between. Germline CDR1 SGHRS, CDR2 YFSETQ. This CDR3 is CASSAPQGSDTQYF. Here the CDR3 DNA reads TGCGCCAGCAGCGCACCACAGGGTTCAGATACGCAGTATTTT.

In its sample, this clone was seen a few times. The same CDR3 can be traced to other DNA sequences in this sample. The genes are TRBV7-2 and TRBJ2-3; the D gene is possibly TRBD2 (7 bases). The V gene's germline CDR1 is SGHTA and CDR2 FQGNSA. CDR3 length: 14 residues. V was clipped by 1 base and J by 6 bases, with 11 bases between them. The chain's CDR3 is CASSLGGGPDTQYF. CDR3 sequence (DNA): TGTGCCAGCAGCTTAGGGGGGGGCCCTGATACGCAGTATTTT.

This chain links TRBV14 with TRBJ2-7, with 9 bases that match TRBD1. The V and J ends lost 0 bases and 1 base, in that order; junction bases with no gene match: 4. The CDR3 consists of 16 residues. The germline CDR1 and CDR2 sequences are SGHDN and FVKESK. CDR3 DNA: TGTGCCAGCAGCCAAGACCCGGGACAGGGATCCTACGAGCAGTACTTC. Encoded protein: CASSQDPGQGSYEQYF. Filled out from reference TRBV14 and TRBJ2-7, the complete variable domain reads EAGVTQFPSHSVIEKGQTVTLRCDPISGHDNLYWYRRVMGKEIKFLLHFVKESKQDESGMPNNRFLAERTGGTYSTLKVQPAELEDSGVYFCASSQDPGQGSYEQYFGPGTRLTVT.